This T cell receptor (beta chain) originates from a study of shared clonotypes between healthy human individuals. The study's findings and limits: Estimated richness values were generally larger in naive subsets than in memory subsets.

In the case of this clone: Antigen: not known. Within the sample, other DNA sequences also encode this same CDR3.

Healthy and HIV-negative, the adult donors had no recent acute infections or vaccinations. The data were produced by immunoSEQ multiplex PCR, yet TCRdb's version contains in-frame clones alone and is incomplete. The sample holds millions of clones; approximately 92% are singletons and the top ten take more than 0.12%. Losses at the gene ends were 0 bases for V and 3 bases for J; bases not matched to a gene: 4. The CDR3 consists of 15 residues. Germline V lookup: CDR1 MNHEY, CDR2 SVGAGI. The source of this sequence is a man between 18 and 29 years old in good health. The J gene is TRBJ2-7, the V gene TRBV6-5; TRBD1 agrees at 8 bases. The sample comprised naive CD4+ T cells sorted from blood. As for subset: CD45RA+ positively selected. The CDR3 reads CASSYSGTGGYEQYF. The CDR3 bases are TGTGCCAGCAGTTACTCCGGGACAGGCGGCTACGAGCAGTACTTC.